This TCR beta chain came from a study of blood T cell repertoires in COVID-19. Study summary: The United States, Italy and Spain supplied acute and convalescent COVID-19 samples. PBMCs, B-cell-depleted T cells, or T cells were the source of the cDNA or gDNA that made up the material.

This CDR3 has 13 residues. The V end lost 8 bases, the J end lost 3 bases, and 13 bases lay between the germline ends. Germline CDR1 SNHLY, CDR2 FYNNEI. Profiled with immunoSEQ multiplex PCR; TCRdb holds only in-frame clones, not every one. The profile shows about 83,000 clones, about 82% of them singletons. The gene calls are TRBV2 and TRBJ1-2; D gene uncertain. The sample taken for sequencing was peripheral blood. The receptor was isolated from a man in his fifties with active COVID-19. The CDR3 DNA is TGTGCCAGCCTACTCGAGATCGACTATGGCTACACCTTC. It yields the protein CASLLEIDYGYTF.